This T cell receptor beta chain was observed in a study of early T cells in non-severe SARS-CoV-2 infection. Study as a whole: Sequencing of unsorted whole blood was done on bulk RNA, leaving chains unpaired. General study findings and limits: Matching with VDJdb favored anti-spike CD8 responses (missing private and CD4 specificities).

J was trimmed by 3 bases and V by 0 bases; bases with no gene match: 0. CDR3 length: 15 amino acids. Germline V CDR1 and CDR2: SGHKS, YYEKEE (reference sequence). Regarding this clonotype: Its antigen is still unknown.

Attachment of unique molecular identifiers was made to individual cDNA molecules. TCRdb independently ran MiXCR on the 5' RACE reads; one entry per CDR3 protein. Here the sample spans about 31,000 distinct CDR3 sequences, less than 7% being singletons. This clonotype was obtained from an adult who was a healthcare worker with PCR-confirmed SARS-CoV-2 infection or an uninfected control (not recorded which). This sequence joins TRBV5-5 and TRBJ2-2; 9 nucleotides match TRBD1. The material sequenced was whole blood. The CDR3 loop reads CASSLGDRDTGELFF. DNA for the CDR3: TGTGCCAGCAGCTTGGGGGACAGGGACACCGGGGAGCTGTTTTTT. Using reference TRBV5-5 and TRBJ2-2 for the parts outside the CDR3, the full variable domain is DAGVTQSPTHLIKTRGQQVTLRCSPISGHKSVSWYQQVLGQGPQFIFQYYEKEERGRGNFPDRFSARQFPNYSSELNVNALLLGDSALYLCASSLGDRDTGELFFGEGSRLTVL.